This T cell receptor beta chain was recorded in a study of shared clonotypes between healthy human individuals (dated by TCRdb to 2019 to 2021). In terms of the full investigation: A few men and a couple of women, aged 18 to 49 years, made up the cohort. Each donor's leukapheresis produced roughly between roughly 0.9 and 8.9 billion PBMCs. Different laboratories and diverse techniques were used to prepare libraries and sequence TCR repertoires, to increase sequencing depth and limit assay-specific biases. For each donor, three plates each were used for CD4 naive and CD4 memory, two plates were used for CD8 naive, and one plate was used for CD8 memory. To estimate repertoire size and how much clonotype sharing occurs between individuals, the study deeply sequenced the blood TCR repertoires of roughly 5 healthy adults.

TCR CDR3 regions were amplified from genomic DNA by multiplex PCR using the deep immunoSEQ assay. For each cell subset, the extracted genomic DNA was distributed evenly across all wells of several immunoSEQ 96-well plates, and each plate served as one replicate. For sorted subsets, around 0.2 ug of genomic DNA, equivalent to 25,000 to 35,000 T cell genomes, went into each replicate PCR. The purified libraries were quantified using a Qubit 3.0 fluorometer, sized with a Bioanalyzer 2100, and then quantified again using the KAPA Library Quantification kit. Every immunoSEQ 96-well plate was sequenced on a separate single-read 150-cycle Illumina NextSeq 550 flow cell. The source study handled its data this way. Because only junctional sequences without quality scores were contained in the immunoSEQ output, filtering matching that applied to full-length reads could not be performed. Sequences were annotated with PyIR, a Python wrapper for IgBLAST v1.9, using IMGT germline references to assign V/J genes and CDR3. Reads were filtered out if the reads had weak V/J assignments (E-value above 1e-6), no CDR3, stop codons, out-of-frame junctions, or ambiguous translated residues. V3J clonotypes were defined as sequences sharing the same inferred V gene, J gene, and CDR3 amino acid sequence. To compute the percentage overlap between repertoires, the number of shared unique clonotypes was divided by the size of the smaller repertoire. Three approaches were used to assess repertoire richness: RTK rarefaction, the Chao1 estimator, and Recon v2.1 estimates of unobserved clonotypes. Generation probabilities were computed with OLGA for all TCRbeta clonotypes obtained by the gDNA method from four donors. Sourced from immuneACCESS, this table was stored by TCRdb with only in-frame sequences that have V and J called. A share of the clones is absent; for the studies checked, an unresolved V gene accounts for under half, and the remainder has no known explanation. That table furnishes V, J and clone size, whereas the DNA furnished D and trimming. Counted in this sample were a few hundred thousand clones; about 97% of them appeared once. The ten biggest clones cover about 0.06% of the sample.

The CDR1 and CDR2 encoded by the germline V gene are SQVTM and ANQGSEA. The germline ends are 8 bases apart after V is trimmed by 4 bases and J by 1 base. The CDR3 sequence holds 13 residues, the cysteine and phenylalanine included. The CDR3 DNA has 39 bases and is translated from base 1. Donors were healthy HIV-negative adults with no recently reported acute infections or vaccinations. Every donor was a Caucasian adult living in Nashville, Tennessee, USA. CD4+ T cells were enriched by magnetic negative selection, after which naive cells were positively selected on CD45RA and the negative fraction was taken as the memory subset. Blood was obtained by leukapheresis, after which PBMCs were separated by Ficoll-Histopaque density gradient centrifugation and cryopreserved in liquid nitrogen vapor phase. Purity and quantity of every magnetically sorted T cell population were checked by analytical flow cytometry. Genomic DNA was isolated from each sorted fraction and quantified by UV absorbance on a Nanodrop 2000c.

What the work shows at the level of the full study, not this receptor alone: Compared with non-shared clonotypes, the clonotypes found in all four sorted-subset donors had higher generation probabilities. Because the study included a small number of donors, the genetic and exposure-history diversity represented was limited. Sampling was restricted to blood, and TCR repertoires in tissues likely differ from the TCR repertoires found in blood. Naive subsets generally had larger estimated clonotype richness than memory subsets. Across four donors, 4.5% to 6.5% of naive CD4, 3% to 4% of naive CD8, roughly 2.2% of memory CD4, and approximately 0.4% of memory CD8 clonotypes were shared. Incomplete sequencing was indicated by rarefaction of sorted-subset datasets, despite the large sequencing depth. Pairwise subsampling indicated that sequencing depth was expected to affect the degree of clonotype sharing among donors.

Turning to this clone: Its target antigen remains unknown. Base-call qualities are not available, and no considerably larger clone is one nucleotide away. The same CDR3 arises from other DNA sequences in this sample as well.

This TCR came from a woman younger than 45 in good health. Material: naive CD4+ T cells sorted from blood. In the paper's terms, the cell subset or site label means: CD45RA+ positively selected. The chain is made from TRBV29-1 and TRBJ2-1, and perhaps TRBD2 as D gene, on 5 matching bases. The sequenced DNA: TGCAGCGTTGGGAGCGGATCCTACAATGAGCAGTTCTTC. Its translation reads: CSVGSGSYNEQFF.